These 6 T cell receptor beta chains share one sample of origin, sequenced in a study of neurological immune-mediated disorders. Each CDR3 protein gets one entry after TCRdb re-called the 5' RACE reads with MiXCR. The sample shows fewer than 20,000 distinct CDR3 sequences, about 10% of them seen only once. Sample: CD8+ T cells from blood. Every receptor here comes from a woman between 45 and 60 years old in good health.

The sample holds many counts of this clonotype. This chain links TRBV20-1 with TRBJ2-1; D may be TRBD2 (5 bases). Germline CDR1 DFQATT, CDR2 SNEGSKA (reference sequence). The CDR3 is made up of 14 amino acids. The V end lost 6 bases, the J end lost 3 bases, and 15 bases lay between the germline ends. Here the CDR3 reads CSALRSAGYNEQFF. The CDR3 nucleotides read TGCAGTGCCTTGAGGTCGGCGGGCTACAATGAGCAGTTCTTC.

This chain uses TRBV5-5 with TRBJ1-5; 8 bases align to TRBD1. Germline lookup yields CDR1 SGHKS and CDR2 YYEKEE (reference sequence). The CDR3 extends over 16 amino acids. Trimming cost V 1 base and J 4 bases; bases outside gene matches: 7. CDR3: CASSLIGDRRNQPQHF. The CDR3 nucleotides read TGTGCCAGCAGCTTGATAGGGGACAGGAGGAATCAGCCCCAGCATTTT.

This clonotype has at least ten counts. V and J are TRBV7-9 and TRBJ2-1; 11 bases map to TRBD2. The germline gives CDR1 SEHNR, CDR2 FQNEAQ (reference sequence). The CDR3 runs 16 residues. Trimming at V came to 7 bases and at J to 4 bases, leaving 9 bases not matched to a gene. The CDR3 coding sequence is TGTGCCAGCACCCTGGCGACTAGCGGGGTATACAATGAGCAGTTCTTC. Amino acids: CASTLATSGVYNEQFF.

The chain employs TRBV5-1 and TRBJ1-1; possible D gene TRBD1, 5 bases. The CDR3 spans 14 residues. Trimming pared 4 bases from V and 5 bases from J, leaving 15 bases between. Germline V gives CDR1 SGHRS, CDR2 YFSETQ. The chain's CDR3 is CASSPRDRGTEAFF. CDR3 in DNA: TGCGCCAGCAGCCCCAGGGACCGGGGAACTGAAGCTTTCTTT. Filled out from reference TRBV5-1 and TRBJ1-1, the complete variable domain reads KAGVTQTPRYLIKTRGQQVTLSCSPISGHRSVSWYQQTPGQGLQFLFEYFSETQRNKGNFPGRFSGRQFSNSRSEMNVSTLELGDSALYLCASSPRDRGTEAFFGQGTRLTVV.

This clonotype was detected many times. The chain carries TRBV20-1 and TRBJ2-1; no definite D call. With 3 bases removed from V and 7 bases from J, the gap between germline ends came to 13 bases. This CDR3 contains 13 residues. Germline CDR1 DFQATT, CDR2 SNEGSKA (reference sequence). The CDR3 DNA reads as TGCAGTGCTAGTAGGGCAGTTTTGAATGAGCAGTTCTTC. It translates to CSASRAVLNEQFF.

This clonotype was recorded at least ten times. The rearrangement links TRBV21-1 to TRBJ2-3; the table assigns TRBD1, which was not confirmed against the DNA. TRBV21-1 is a listed pseudogene. CDR3 length equals 16 residues. CDR3 in amino acids: CASSKDTGRNTDTQYF. In DNA form, the CDR3 reads TGTGCCAGCAGCAAAGACACGGGAAGGAACACAGATACGCAGTATTTT.